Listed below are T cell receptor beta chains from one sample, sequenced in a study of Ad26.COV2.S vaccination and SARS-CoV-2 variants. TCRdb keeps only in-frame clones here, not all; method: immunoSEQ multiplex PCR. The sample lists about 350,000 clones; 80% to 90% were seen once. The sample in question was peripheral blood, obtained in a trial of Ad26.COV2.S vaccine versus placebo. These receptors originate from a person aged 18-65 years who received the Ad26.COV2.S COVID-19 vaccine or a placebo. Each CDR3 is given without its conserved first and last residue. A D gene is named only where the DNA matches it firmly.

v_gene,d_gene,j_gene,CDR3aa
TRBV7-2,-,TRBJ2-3,ASSFGSSYTDTQY
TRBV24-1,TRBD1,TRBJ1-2,ATSNGGDRGYGYT
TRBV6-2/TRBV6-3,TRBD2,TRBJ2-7,ASSYSKISGKSYEQY
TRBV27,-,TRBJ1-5,ASRGGGEGQPQH
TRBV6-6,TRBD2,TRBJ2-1,ASRTFSERGGNEQF
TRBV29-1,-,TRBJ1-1,SVITGTSNTEAF
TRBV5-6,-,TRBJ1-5,ASSLGVGSNQPQH
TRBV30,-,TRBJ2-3,ATDGVYPDTQY
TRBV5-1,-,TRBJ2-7,ASSGGVTLYYEQY
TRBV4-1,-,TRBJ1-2,ASSQEGFSNYGYT
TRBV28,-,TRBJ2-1,ASSLRTGPGEQF
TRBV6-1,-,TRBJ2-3,ASSDPSPSVPTDTQY
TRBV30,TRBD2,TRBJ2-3,AWSHGLAGVTDTQY
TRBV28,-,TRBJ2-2,ASRGRTNTGELF
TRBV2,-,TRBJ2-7,ASSSYEQY
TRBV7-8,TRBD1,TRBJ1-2,ASSLATGGAYGYT
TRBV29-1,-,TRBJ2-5,SVTVGGGQETQY